This TCR beta chain was identified during a study of blood T cell repertoires in COVID-19. Study background: From T cells, B-cell-depleted T cells, or PBMCs came the material, which was cDNA or gDNA.

The Seattle site enrolled patients during active infection and followed them longitudinally. The authors' processing: Scientists estimated how many nucleated cells there were by amplifying reference gene primers. The method was immunoSEQ multiplex PCR; TCRdb's version includes in-frame clones alone and lacks a portion of them. Clone size and the V and J calls come from that table; the DNA yielded D and trimming. The repertoire holds 200,000 to 250,000 clones, with 85% as singletons. The CDR3 spans 13 residues. Trimming shortened V by 10 bases and J by 1 base, and 12 bases separated the two germline ends. Germline V lookup: CDR1 MDHEN, CDR2 SYDVKM.

This chain links TRBV28 with TRBJ2-3; TRBD2 might be the D (5 bases). This sequence originates from a man aged 50 to 60 with COVID-19, enrolled during active disease. Sequencing was done on a sample of peripheral blood. Here the CDR3 reads CATNLEGTDTQYF. CDR3 nucleotides: TGTGCCACCAACCTGGAGGGCACAGATACGCAGTATTTT.